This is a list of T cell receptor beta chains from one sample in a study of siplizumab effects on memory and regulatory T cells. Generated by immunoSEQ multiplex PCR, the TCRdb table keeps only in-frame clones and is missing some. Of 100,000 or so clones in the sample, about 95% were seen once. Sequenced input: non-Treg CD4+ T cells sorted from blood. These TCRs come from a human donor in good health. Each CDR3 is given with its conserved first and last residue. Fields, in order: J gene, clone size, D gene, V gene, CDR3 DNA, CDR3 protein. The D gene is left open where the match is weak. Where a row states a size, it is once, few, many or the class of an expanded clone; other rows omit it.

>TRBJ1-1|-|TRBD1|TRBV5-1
TGCGCCAGCAGCTTTGCCGGGACAGAGAACACTGAAGCTTTCTTT
CASSFAGTENTEAFF
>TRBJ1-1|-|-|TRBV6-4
TGTGCCAGAATTAAAGTTCACCCCCATGCCACTGAAGCTTTCTTT
CARIKVHPHATEAFF
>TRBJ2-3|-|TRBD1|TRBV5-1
TGCGCCAGCAGCTTGGAACAGGGGATCGGTACAGATACGCAGTATTTT
CASSLEQGIGTDTQYF
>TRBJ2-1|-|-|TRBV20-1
TGCAGTGCTGCTAGCGCTGAGCAGTTCTTC
CSAASAEQFF
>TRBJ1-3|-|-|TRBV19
TGTGCCAGTAGCGCACAAAGCTCTGGAAACACCATATATTTT
CASSAQSSGNTIYF
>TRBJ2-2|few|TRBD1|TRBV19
TGTGCCAGTAGTTCGGGACAGGCTGTGATTACCGGGGAGCTGTTTTTT
CASSSGQAVITGELFF
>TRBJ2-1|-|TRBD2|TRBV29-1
TGCAGCGTCCCTATTCCTGGACTAGCGGGATTCTTGGGGGGTGAGCAGTTCTTC
CSVPIPGLAGFLGGEQFF
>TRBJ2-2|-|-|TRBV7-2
TGTGCCAGCAGCCAAACAGACCAGGTTAACACCGGGGAGCTGTTTTTT
CASSQTDQVNTGELFF
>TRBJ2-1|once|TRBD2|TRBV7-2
TGTGCCAGCAGCTCCCGGACTAGCGGGATCTCAGATGAGCAGTTCTTC
CASSSRTSGISDEQFF
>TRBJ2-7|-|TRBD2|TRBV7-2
TGTGCCAGCAGCCCGCGACTAGCGGGTAGCTCCTACGAGCAGTACTTC
CASSPRLAGSSYEQYF
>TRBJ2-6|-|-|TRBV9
TGTGCCAGCAGCGTTCAAACAGGGACCCGAGACTCTGGGGCCAACGTCCTGACTTTC
CASSVQTGTRDSGANVLTF
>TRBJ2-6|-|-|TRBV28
TGTGCCAGCAGTTTGGGGGCGCGGGGGGCCAACGTCCTGACTTTC
CASSLGARGANVLTF
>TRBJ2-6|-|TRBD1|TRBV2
TGTGCCAGCAGCGAGACAGGGGGCGCTGGGGCCAACGTCCTGACTTTC
CASSETGGAGANVLTF
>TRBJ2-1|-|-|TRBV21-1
TGTGCCAGCAGCAACCAATCGCATCCAGACGTCTACAATGAGCAGTTCTTC
CASSNQSHPDVYNEQFF
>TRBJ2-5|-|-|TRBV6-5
TGTGCCAGCGGTAGGCTCGCCGTACAAGAGACCCAGTACTTC
CASGRLAVQETQYF
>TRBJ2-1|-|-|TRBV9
TGTGCCAGCAGCTCGAGGCTAGCCAGCAATGAGCAGTTCTTC
CASSSRLASNEQFF
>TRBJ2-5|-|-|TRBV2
TGTGCCAGCATTCGCCGTGGTAGCGGAGTTGGAGAGACCCAGTACTTC
CASIRRGSGVGETQYF
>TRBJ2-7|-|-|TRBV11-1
TGTGCCAGCAGCTTAGCCGATGGGGTTTACGAGCAGTACTTC
CASSLADGVYEQYF
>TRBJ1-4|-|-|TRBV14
TGTGCCAGCAGCCAAGGGGAAGCTGAAAAACTGTTTTTT
CASSQGEAEKLFF
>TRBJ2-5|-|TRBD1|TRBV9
TGTGCCAGCAGCGTAGAGGGGGCCCGGCTAGAGACCCAGTACTTC
CASSVEGARLETQYF
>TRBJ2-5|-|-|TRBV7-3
TGTGCCAGCAGTTCGGCAGGGGCTGGGGGGACCCAGTACTTC
CASSSAGAGGTQYF
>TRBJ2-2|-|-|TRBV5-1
TGCGCCAGCAGCTTGGATGGAGGGGGCGTATCCGGGGAGCTGTTTTTT
CASSLDGGGVSGELFF
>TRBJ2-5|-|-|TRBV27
TGTGCCAGCAGGGAGGTCAGATGGGGCCAAGAGACCCAGTACTTC
CASREVRWGQETQYF
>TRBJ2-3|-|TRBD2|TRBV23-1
TGCGCCAGCACCGAAAAGGCAGACCTTAGCGGGAGCTCGCTATTTCCTAGCACAGATACGCAGTATTTT
CASTEKADLSGSSLFPSTDTQYF
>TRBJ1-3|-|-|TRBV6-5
TGTGCCAGCAGTTACTCCGGACGGGCAGCCGGAAACACCATATATTTT
CASSYSGRAAGNTIYF
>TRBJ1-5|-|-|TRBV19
TGTGCCAGTAGGGATGGACAGAGCAATCAGCCCCAGCATTTT
CASRDGQSNQPQHF
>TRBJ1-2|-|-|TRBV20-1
TGCAGTCCCTCCTCGGACTATGGCTACACCTTC
CSPSSDYGYTF
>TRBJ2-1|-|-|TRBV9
TGTGCCAGCAGCGTTCTTTTGGGAAACAATGAGCAGTTCTTC
CASSVLLGNNEQFF
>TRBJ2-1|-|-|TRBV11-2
TGTGCCAGCAGCCCAATTTCCGGGAGCGCCTACAATGAGCAGTTCTTC
CASSPISGSAYNEQFF
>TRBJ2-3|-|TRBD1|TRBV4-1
TGCGCCAGCAGCCCCAGCGGGACAGGGGGCTCAGATACGCAGTATTTT
CASSPSGTGGSDTQYF
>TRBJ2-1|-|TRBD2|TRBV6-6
TGTGCCAGCAGTAAGTCACTAGCGGGAGTATATGAGCAGTTCTTC
CASSKSLAGVYEQFF
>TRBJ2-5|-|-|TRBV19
TGTGCCAGTAGTAAAACAGGACTTGCCAAGCAGTACTTC
CASSKTGLAKQYF
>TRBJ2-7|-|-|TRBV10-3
TGTGCCATCAGTGAGTATGGGGTCGGGACATCAAGCTACGAGCAGTACTTC
CAISEYGVGTSSYEQYF
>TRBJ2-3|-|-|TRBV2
TGTGCCAGCAGTGTCAGGGTACCTCAACTCACAGATACGCAGTATTTT
CASSVRVPQLTDTQYF
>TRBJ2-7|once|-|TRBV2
TGTGCCAGCACGTTCCAACCGGGACGCTCCTACGAGCAGTACTTC
CASTFQPGRSYEQYF
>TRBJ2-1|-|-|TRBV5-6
TGTGCCAGCGGAGGGGCTTCTTGGGGCAATGAGCAGTTCTTC
CASGGASWGNEQFF
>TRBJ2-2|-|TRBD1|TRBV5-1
TGCGCCAGCAGCCCCGGACAGGGGCAAGTCGGCACCGGGGAGCTGTTTTTT
CASSPGQGQVGTGELFF
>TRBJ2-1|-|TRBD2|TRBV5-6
TGTGCCAGCAGCTTGACGGGAGGGGAATACAATGAGCAGTTCTTC
CASSLTGGEYNEQFF
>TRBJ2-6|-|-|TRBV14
TGTGCCAGCAGCCAAGATGGTTCTAGGTTCTCGTCAGTTTCTGGGGCCAACGTCCTGACTTTC
CASSQDGSRFSSVSGANVLTF
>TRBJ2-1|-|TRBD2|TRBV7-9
TGTGCCAGCAGCTCTAGCGGGAGGTGGAATGAGCAGTTCTTC
CASSSSGRWNEQFF
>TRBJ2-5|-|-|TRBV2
TGTGCCAGCAGTCCCGTGGAAGGGCTACAGCAAGAGACCCAGTACTTC
CASSPVEGLQQETQYF
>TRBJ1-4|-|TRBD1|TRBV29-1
TGCAGCGTAGCCGGGACAGGGGTGATGGAAAAACTGTTTTTT
CSVAGTGVMEKLFF
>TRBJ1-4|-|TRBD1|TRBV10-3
TGTGCCATCAAGGGACAGGATGCAACTAATGAAAAACTGTTTTTT
CAIKGQDATNEKLFF